This T cell receptor (beta chain) was documented in a study of blood T cell repertoires in COVID-19. At the level of the study: Samples of COVID-19 (acute and convalescent) were obtained from the United States, Italy and Spain.

Per the original methods: Reference gene primer amplification gave estimated nucleated cell counts. TCRdb keeps only in-frame clones here, not all; method: immunoSEQ multiplex PCR. The V and J calls and clone size were taken over from that table, and D and trimming were inferred from the DNA. The data show more than 85,000 clones, roughly 87% seen once. The CDR3 runs 14 residues. V lost 2 bases, J lost 9 bases, and 11 bases stayed unmatched. The germline V gene has CDR1 GTSNPN and CDR2 SVGIG (reference sequence). The source is a human donor in a cohort sampled during active COVID-19. Material: peripheral blood. The chain is built from TRBV30 and TRBJ2-3, with 7 bases identical to TRBD2. CDR3 in DNA: TGTGCCTGGAGTCCGCTAGCGGTTCGAGACACGCAGTATTTT. Its protein product is CAWSPLAVRDTQYF.